Listed below are T cell receptor beta chains from one sample, sequenced in a study of spatial heterogeneity in lung cancer. TCRdb processed the 5' RACE reads anew with MiXCR; each CDR3 protein has one entry. The repertoire has more than 75,000 distinct CDR3 sequences, just under 20% of them found once; the top ten carry 21%. The sample in question was PBMCs, obtained at follow-up. Every receptor here comes from a male donor with early-stage non-small cell lung cancer. Each CDR3 is given with its conserved first and last residue. A D gene is named only where the DNA matches it firmly. Rows may omit the clone size; those that give it use once, few, many or a size class.

D: TRBD2; J: TRBJ2-1; size: many; V: TRBV23-1; DNA: TGCGCCAGCAGTCAGTCAACTAGCGGGGGCCGGGATGAGCAGTTCTTC; CDR3: CASSQSTSGGRDEQFF
D: TRBD1; J: TRBJ2-2; size: NA; V: TRBV11-2; DNA: TGTGCCAGCAGCTTCGGGACAGGGCCCAACACCGGGGAGCTGTTTTTT; CDR3: CASSFGTGPNTGELFF
D: TRBD2; J: TRBJ2-3; size: few; V: TRBV6-1; DNA: TGTGCCAGCAGGCAGACTAGCCTCACAGATACGCAGTATTTT; CDR3: CASRQTSLTDTQYF
D: NA; J: TRBJ2-2; size: few; V: TRBV19; DNA: TGTGCCAGTAGTCCCCGTACCGGGGAGCTGTTTTTT; CDR3: CASSPRTGELFF
D: NA; J: TRBJ1-1; size: many; V: TRBV7-8; DNA: TGTGCCAGCAGCCCCTACGCGGTGAACACTGAAGCTTTCTTT; CDR3: CASSPYAVNTEAFF
D: TRBD1; J: TRBJ2-3; size: few; V: TRBV3-1; DNA: TGTGCCAGCAGCAACAGGGGGCATCAAAATACGCAGTATTTT; CDR3: CASSNRGHQNTQYF
D: NA; J: TRBJ1-2; size: many; V: TRBV6-6; DNA: TGTGCCAGCAGTCTAACAGCTAACTATAATGGCTACACCTTC; CDR3: CASSLTANYNGYTF
D: TRBD1; J: TRBJ2-1; size: NA; V: TRBV20-1; DNA: TGCAGTGCTTCCCGGGACAGTTACAATGAGCAGTTCTTC; CDR3: CSASRDSYNEQFF
D: TRBD2; J: TRBJ2-1; size: few; V: TRBV5-1; DNA: TGCGCCAGCAGCTTAGGGACTAGCAGCTACAATGAGCAGTTCTTC; CDR3: CASSLGTSSYNEQFF
D: TRBD2; J: TRBJ2-5; size: few; V: TRBV10-3; DNA: TGTGCCATCAGCGGGACTAGCGGGGGGGCCATTGGGGAGACCCAGTACTTC; CDR3: CAISGTSGGAIGETQYF
D: NA; J: TRBJ1-4; size: few; V: TRBV24-1; DNA: TGTGCCACCAGTGACCCAACAGGGACTAATGAAAAACTGTTTTTT; CDR3: CATSDPTGTNEKLFF
D: NA; J: TRBJ2-1; size: few; V: TRBV5-4; DNA: TGTGCCAGCAGCCCCACGGGGCCCGACAATGAGCAGTTCTTC; CDR3: CASSPTGPDNEQFF
D: TRBD2; J: TRBJ2-1; size: few; V: TRBV7-9; DNA: TGTGCCAGCAGTACCTATAGCGGGGCTGTTTTCAATGAGCAGTTCTTC; CDR3: CASSTYSGAVFNEQFF
D: NA; J: TRBJ1-6; size: NA; V: TRBV6-5; DNA: TGTGCCAGCAGTTTCTCTGCGGATTCACCCCTCCACTTT; CDR3: CASSFSADSPLHF
D: TRBD1; J: TRBJ1-1; size: NA; V: TRBV11-2; DNA: TGTGCCAGCAGCTTAGGGGACAGGGAGAACACTGAAGCTTTCTTT; CDR3: CASSLGDRENTEAFF
D: NA; J: TRBJ2-5; size: NA; V: TRBV13; DNA: TGTGCCAGCAGCTTAGAGGTGACAGAATTACGACCATCCCAAGAGACCCAGTACTTC; CDR3: CASSLEVTELRPSQETQYF
D: TRBD1; J: TRBJ2-7; size: few; V: TRBV5-1; DNA: TGCGCCAGCAGCTTGGGTGGGACAGGGCCCTCCTACGAGCAGTACTTC; CDR3: CASSLGGTGPSYEQYF
D: NA; J: TRBJ2-7; size: few; V: TRBV7-2; DNA: TGTGCCAGCAGCTTAGTGGGCGGTACAACCTACGAGCAGTACTTC; CDR3: CASSLVGGTTYEQYF
D: NA; J: TRBJ1-1; size: many; V: TRBV7-9; DNA: TGTGCCAGCAGCTTGGCCAGTCGCACTGAAGCTTTCTTT; CDR3: CASSLASRTEAFF
D: NA; J: TRBJ1-5; size: few; V: TRBV14; DNA: TGTGCCAGCAGCCAAGTGTCTGGGGCCCACGGGCCCCAGCATTTT; CDR3: CASSQVSGAHGPQHF
D: NA; J: TRBJ1-2; size: NA; V: TRBV20-1; DNA: TGCAGTGCTAGAGACCCCCTGCTAGTGGACCATGGCTACACCTTC; CDR3: CSARDPLLVDHGYTF
D: NA; J: TRBJ2-7; size: NA; V: TRBV7-2; DNA: TGTGCCAGCAGTAGCTTCTACGAGCAGTACTTC; CDR3: CASSSFYEQYF
D: TRBD1; J: TRBJ1-5; size: NA; V: TRBV10-3; DNA: TGTGCCATCAGTGATTCAGGGGGGGATCAGCCCCAGCATTTT; CDR3: CAISDSGGDQPQHF
D: NA; J: TRBJ2-3; size: many; V: TRBV20-1; DNA: TGCAGTGCTAGTATTGATACGCAGTATTTT; CDR3: CSASIDTQYF
D: NA; J: TRBJ2-6; size: many; V: TRBV27; DNA: TGTGCCAGCAGTTTATTGGTTACGAGGGCTGGGGCCAACGTCCTGACTTTC; CDR3: CASSLLVTRAGANVLTF
D: TRBD1; J: TRBJ1-2; size: few; V: TRBV20-1; DNA: TGCAGTGCTTCCCGGGGAACAGGGGGCGGCTACACCTTC; CDR3: CSASRGTGGGYTF